This T cell receptor beta chain was recorded in a study of cytomegalovirus exposure and HLA in healthy donors. Study-level results: The study listed approximately 170 cytomegalovirus-associated TCR beta chains.

Details on this clone: Its specificity is not known.

Per germline, CDR1 MNHEY and CDR2 SMNVEV (reference sequence). V was cut by 0 bases and J by 12 bases, with 12 bases left in between. CDR3 size: 13 residues. PCR amplification relied on 60 Vbeta primers (plus 13 Jbeta primers). Profiled with immunoSEQ multiplex PCR; TCRdb holds only in-frame clones, not every one. Among under 150,000 clones, 65% to 85% were seen once, and the ten largest hold more than 0.85%. The source of this sequence is a man aged 18 to 35 in good health and CMV-seronegative. The chain is built from TRBV27 and TRBJ2-1, with D possibly TRBD2 on 6 matching bases. Sequencing used PBMCs. For the CDR3, the DNA is TGTGCCAGCAGTTTATCGGGGGGTTATGGGCAGTTCTTC. It encodes CASSLSGGYGQFF.